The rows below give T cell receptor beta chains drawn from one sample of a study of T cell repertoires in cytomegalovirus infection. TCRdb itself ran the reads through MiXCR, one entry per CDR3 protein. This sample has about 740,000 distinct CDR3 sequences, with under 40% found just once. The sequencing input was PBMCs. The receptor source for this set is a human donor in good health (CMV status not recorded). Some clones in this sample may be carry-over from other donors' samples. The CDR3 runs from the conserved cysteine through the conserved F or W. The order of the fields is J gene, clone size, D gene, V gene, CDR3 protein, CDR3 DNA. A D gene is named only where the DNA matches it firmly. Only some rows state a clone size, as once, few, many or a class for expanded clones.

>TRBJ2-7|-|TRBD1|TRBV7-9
CASSITTGTDFYEQYF
TGTGCCAGCAGCATAACTACCGGGACAGATTTCTACGAGCAGTACTTC
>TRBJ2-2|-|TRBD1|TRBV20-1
CSARDPVTGATGELFF
TGCAGTGCTAGAGACCCCGTGACAGGGGCAACCGGGGAGCTGTTTTTT
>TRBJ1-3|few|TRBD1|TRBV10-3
CAISDTGAGNTIYF
TGTGCCATCAGTGATACAGGGGCTGGAAACACCATATATTTT
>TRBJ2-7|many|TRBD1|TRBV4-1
CASSQKKGTGTGSYEQYF
TGCGCCAGCAGCCAAAAAAAGGGGACCGGGACAGGCTCCTACGAGCAGTACTTC
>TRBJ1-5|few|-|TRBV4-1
CASSQELAAAQPQHF
TGCGCCAGCAGCCAAGAATTGGCAGCGGCGCAGCCCCAGCATTTT
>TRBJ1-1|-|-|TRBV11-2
CASSLWRDSGEAFF
TGTGCCAGCAGCTTATGGAGGGATTCGGGTGAAGCTTTCTTT
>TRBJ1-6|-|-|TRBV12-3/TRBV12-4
CASSLYNNSPLHF
TGTGCCAGCAGTTTATACAATAATTCACCCCTCCACTTT
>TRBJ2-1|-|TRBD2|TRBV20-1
CSARPGLAGEQFF
TGCAGTGCTAGGCCCGGACTAGCAGGTGAGCAGTTCTTC
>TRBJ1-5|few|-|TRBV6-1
CASSSTVYSNQPQHF
TGTGCCAGCAGTTCGACAGTTTATAGCAATCAGCCCCAGCATTTT
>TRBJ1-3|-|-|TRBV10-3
CAISESYTIYF
TGTGCCATCAGTGAGTCTTACACCATATATTTT
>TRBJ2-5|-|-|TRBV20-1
CSAIARLQETQYF
TGCAGTGCCATAGCGCGACTCCAAGAGACCCAGTACTTC
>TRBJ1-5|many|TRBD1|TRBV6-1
CASSEFRQGGNQPQHF
TGTGCCAGCAGTGAATTTAGACAGGGAGGAAATCAGCCCCAGCATTTT
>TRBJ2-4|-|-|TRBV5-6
CASSEGPTDIQYF
TGTGCCAGCAGCGAGGGACCTACAGACATTCAGTACTTC
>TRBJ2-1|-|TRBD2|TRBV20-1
CSARSGGAYNEQFF
TGCAGTGCTCGTAGCGGGGGGGCCTACAATGAGCAGTTCTTC
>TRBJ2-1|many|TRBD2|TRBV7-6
CASSAERTSGSEEQFF
TGTGCCAGCAGCGCCGAAAGGACTAGCGGTTCCGAAGAGCAGTTCTTC
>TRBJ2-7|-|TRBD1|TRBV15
CATSRGQGGAGEQYF
TGTGCCACCAGCCGTGGACAGGGAGGTGCAGGGGAGCAGTACTTC
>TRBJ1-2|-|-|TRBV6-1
CASSEVNRRDGYTF
TGTGCCAGCAGTGAAGTGAATCGGCGGGATGGCTACACCTTC
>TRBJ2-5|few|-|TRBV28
CASSVSLERPQETQYF
TGTGCCAGCAGTGTGAGTCTGGAGCGCCCACAAGAGACCCAGTACTTC
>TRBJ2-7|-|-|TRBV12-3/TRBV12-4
CASSYRGGGYEQYF
TGTGCCAGCAGTTACCGGGGCGGTGGCTACGAGCAGTACTTC
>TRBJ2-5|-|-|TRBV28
CARKWGAPGTQYF
TGTGCCAGAAAATGGGGGGCGCCCGGTACCCAGTACTTC
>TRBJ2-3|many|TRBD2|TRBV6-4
CASSEGTSGTDTQYF
TGTGCCAGCAGTGAAGGGACTAGCGGGACAGATACGCAGTATTTT
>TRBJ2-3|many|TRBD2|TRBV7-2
CASTAGPAGGPGDTQYF
TGTGCCAGCACGGCCGGCCCAGCGGGGGGGCCTGGTGATACGCAGTATTTT
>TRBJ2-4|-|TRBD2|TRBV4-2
CASSQGSPPGLAGDIQYF
TGTGCCAGCAGCCAAGGGTCCCCACCGGGACTAGCGGGGGATATTCAGTACTTC
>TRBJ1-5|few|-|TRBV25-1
CASSEYRSDQPQHF
TGTGCCAGCAGTGAATATCGGTCCGATCAGCCCCAGCATTTT
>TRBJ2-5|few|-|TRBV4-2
CASSQDGQPQETQYF
TGTGCCAGCAGCCAAGATGGGCAGCCCCAAGAGACCCAGTACTTC
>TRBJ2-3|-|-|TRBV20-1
CSAGDGTQYF
TGCAGTGCTGGGGATGGCACGCAGTATTTT
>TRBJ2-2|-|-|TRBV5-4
CASSLRALANTGELFF
TGTGCCAGCAGCTTAAGGGCTCTCGCGAACACCGGGGAGCTGTTTTTT